This T cell receptor (beta chain) comes out of a study of cytomegalovirus exposure and HLA in healthy donors. Study-level results: Using a false discovery rate of 0.05, a later analysis showed that approximately 17,000 TCR beta sequences were associated with HLA alleles. Accurate prediction of most subjects' HLA-A and HLA-B alleles from TCR beta sequences was reported.

With 5 bases clipped from V and 3 bases from J, the junction kept 10 bases outside the gene matches. Germline CDR1 reads SGHAT; CDR2 reads FQNNGV. CDR3 length equals 16 residues. Of note for this clone: Antigen specificity is unknown.

Primers for the PCR totalled 60 Vbeta and 13 Jbeta. Libraries were prepared by immunoSEQ multiplex PCR; TCRdb keeps only in-frame clonotypes and omits some of them. This table has roughly 180,000 clones, about 81% appearing once. V is TRBV11-2 and J is TRBJ2-3, with 8 bases aligning to TRBD2. Sequencing was done on a sample of PBMCs. This receptor was identified in a young woman in good health and CMV-seropositive. The CDR3 region has the DNA TGTGCCAGCAGCCCCGAGGCGGGGGGCCCGACAGATACGCAGTATTTT. Translating it yields CASSPEAGGPTDTQYF. Combining the CDR3 with reference TRBV11-2 and TRBJ2-3 gives the whole variable domain EAGVAQSPRYKIIEKRQSVAFWCNPISGHATLYWYQQILGQGPKLLIQFQNNGVVDDSQLPKDRFSAERLKGVDSTLKIQPAKLEDSAVYLCASSPEAGGPTDTQYFGPGTRLTVL.